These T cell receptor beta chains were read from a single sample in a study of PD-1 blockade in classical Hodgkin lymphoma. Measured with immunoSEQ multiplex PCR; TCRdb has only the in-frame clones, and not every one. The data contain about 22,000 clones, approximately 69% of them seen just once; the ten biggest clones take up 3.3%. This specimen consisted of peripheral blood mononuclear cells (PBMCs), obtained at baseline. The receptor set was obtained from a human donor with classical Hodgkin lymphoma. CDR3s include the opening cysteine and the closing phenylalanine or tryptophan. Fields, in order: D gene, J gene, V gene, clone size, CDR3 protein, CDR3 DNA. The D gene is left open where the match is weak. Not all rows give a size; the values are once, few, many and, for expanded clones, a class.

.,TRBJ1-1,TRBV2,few,CASSERTAQNTEAFF,TGTGCCAGCAGTGAAAGGACAGCTCAGAACACTGAAGCTTTCTTT
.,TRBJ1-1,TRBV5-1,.,CASSFAGAQRTEAFF,TGCGCCAGCAGCTTCGCAGGGGCCCAGAGGACTGAAGCTTTCTTT
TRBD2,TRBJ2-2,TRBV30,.,CAWAGRRGRIGELFF,TGTGCCTGGGCCGGTCGGCGGGGGAGAATCGGGGAGCTGTTTTTT
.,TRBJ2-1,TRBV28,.,CASSFGGGPYNEQFF,TGTGCCAGCAGTTTTGGAGGGGGCCCATACAATGAGCAGTTCTTC
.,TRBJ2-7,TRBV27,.,CASSLFSEGTYEQYF,TGTGCCAGCAGTTTATTTTCGGAGGGGACCTACGAGCAGTACTTC
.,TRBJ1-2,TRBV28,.,CASRESPANYGYTF,TGTGCCAGCAGGGAGTCGCCCGCGAACTATGGCTACACCTTC
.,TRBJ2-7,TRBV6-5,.,CASSYSTRYEQYF,TGTGCCAGCAGTTACTCGACCCGCTACGAGCAGTACTTC
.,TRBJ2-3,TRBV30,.,CAWSGQVSDTQYF,TGTGCCTGGAGTGGGCAGGTCTCAGATACGCAGTATTTT
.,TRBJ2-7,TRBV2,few,CASRDGNSYEQYF,TGTGCCAGCAGAGACGGGAACTCCTACGAGCAGTACTTC
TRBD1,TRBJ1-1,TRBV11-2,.,CASSLDRVGTEAFF,TGTGCCAGCAGCCTTGACAGGGTGGGCACTGAAGCTTTCTTT
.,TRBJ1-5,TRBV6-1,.,CASSDTIRTVKYQPQHF,TGTGCCAGCAGTGACACCATTCGGACAGTGAAATATCAGCCCCAGCATTTT
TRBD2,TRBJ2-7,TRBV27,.,CASSPGTSGGEQYF,TGTGCCAGCAGTCCCGGGACTAGCGGGGGCGAGCAGTACTTC
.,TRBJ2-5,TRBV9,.,CASSVASGWEETQYF,TGTGCCAGCAGCGTAGCTTCAGGGTGGGAAGAGACCCAGTACTTC
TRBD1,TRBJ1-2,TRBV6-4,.,CASSAGGQGGYTF,TGTGCCAGCAGTGCAGGAGGACAGGGTGGCTACACCTTC
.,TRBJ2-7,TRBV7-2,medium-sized,CASSLEYTYEQYF,TGTGCCAGCAGCTTAGAATATACTTACGAGCAGTACTTC
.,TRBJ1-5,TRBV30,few,CASGGENQPQHF,TGTGCCTCCGGAGGTGAGAATCAGCCCCAGCATTTT
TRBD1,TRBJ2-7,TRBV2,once,CATMTGTGSYEQYF,TGTGCCACGATGACCGGGACAGGGAGCTACGAGCAGTACTTC
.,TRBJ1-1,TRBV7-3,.,CASSNRNGGEAFF,TGTGCCAGCAGCAACCGGAACGGCGGGGAAGCTTTCTTT
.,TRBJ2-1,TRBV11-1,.,CASSSLRSYNEQFF,TGTGCCAGCAGTTCCCTCAGATCCTACAATGAGCAGTTCTTC
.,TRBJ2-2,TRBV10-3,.,CAISEFVLSNTGELFF,TGTGCCATCAGTGAGTTTGTCCTATCGAACACCGGGGAGCTGTTTTTT
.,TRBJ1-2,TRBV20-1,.,CSASPGYTF,TGCAGTGCTAGCCCGGGCTACACCTTC
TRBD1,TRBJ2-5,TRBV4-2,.,CASSQLTGGWETQYF,TGTGCCAGCAGCCAATTGACAGGGGGCTGGGAGACCCAGTACTTC
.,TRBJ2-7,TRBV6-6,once,CASSYWGGGRDYEQYF,TGTGCCAGCAGTTACTGGGGGGGCGGTAGGGATTACGAGCAGTACTTC
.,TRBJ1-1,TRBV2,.,CASSRPPDPRGDFF,TGTGCCAGCAGCCGACCCCCTGACCCTCGAGGTGATTTCTTT
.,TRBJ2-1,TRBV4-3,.,CASSQDLGGSYNEQFF,TGCGCCAGCAGCCAAGATCTTGGCGGATCTTACAATGAGCAGTTCTTC
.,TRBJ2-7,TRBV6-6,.,CASGTDRTYEQYF,TGTGCCAGCGGCACAGACAGAACCTACGAGCAGTACTTC
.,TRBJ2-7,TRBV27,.,CASSPGPYEQYF,TGTGCCAGCAGCCCGGGGCCCTACGAGCAGTACTTC
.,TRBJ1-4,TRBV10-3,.,CAISEETGYDEKLFF,TGTGCCATCAGTGAGGAGACAGGCTACGATGAAAAACTGTTTTTT
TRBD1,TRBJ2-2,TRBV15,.,CATSRALGQGADGELFF,TGTGCCACCAGCAGAGCTTTGGGACAGGGGGCCGACGGGGAGCTGTTTTTT
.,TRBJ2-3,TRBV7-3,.,CASSLYGGTDTQYF,TGTGCCAGCAGCTTATACGGTGGCACAGATACGCAGTATTTT
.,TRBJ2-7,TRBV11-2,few,CASSLLGQGLFDEQYF,TGTGCCAGCAGCTTATTAGGACAGGGACTATTCGACGAGCAGTACTTC
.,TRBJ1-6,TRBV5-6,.,CASTYRSYNSPLHF,TGTGCCAGCACCTACCGCTCCTATAATTCACCCCTCCACTTT
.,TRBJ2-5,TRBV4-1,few,CASSQINMGLPETQYF,TGCGCCAGCAGCCAAATTAACATGGGACTGCCGGAGACCCAGTACTTC
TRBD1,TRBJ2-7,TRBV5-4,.,CASSWEGQGAPNEQYF,TGTGCCAGCAGCTGGGAGGGACAGGGGGCCCCCAACGAGCAGTACTTC
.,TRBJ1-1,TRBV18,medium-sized,CASSPPTQGNTEAFF,TGTGCCAGCTCACCGCCTACCCAGGGAAACACTGAAGCTTTCTTT
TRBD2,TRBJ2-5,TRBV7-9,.,CASSSAGPSGGLQETQYF,TGTGCCAGCAGCTCAGCGGGGCCTAGCGGGGGGCTACAAGAGACCCAGTACTTC
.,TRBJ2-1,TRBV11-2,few,CASSLGQGGYNEQFF,TGTGCCAGCAGCTTAGGGCAGGGGGGCTACAATGAGCAGTTCTTC
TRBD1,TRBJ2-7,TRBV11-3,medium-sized,CASSPTGGSEQYF,TGTGCCAGCAGCCCCACAGGGGGCTCCGAGCAGTACTTC
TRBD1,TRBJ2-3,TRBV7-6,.,CASSRTGQGSTDTQYF,TGTGCCAGCAGCCGAACTGGACAGGGCAGCACAGATACGCAGTATTTT
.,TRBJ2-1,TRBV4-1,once,CASSPIDMISYNEQFF,TGCGCCAGCAGCCCGATAGACATGATCTCCTACAATGAGCAGTTCTTC
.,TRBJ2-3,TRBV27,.,CASSFGPTSTDTQYF,TGTGCCAGCAGTTTTGGACCTACTAGCACAGATACGCAGTATTTT